This paragraph covers one T cell receptor (beta chain) sequence. The antigen remains undetermined. The germline gives CDR1 ENHRY, CDR2 SYGVKD. V was clipped by 6 bases and J by 4 bases; unmatched bases: 0. The CDR3 sequence is 12 residues long. The data are from a study of cytomegalovirus exposure and HLA in healthy donors. General observations from the study: Information on immune exposure was restricted to one variable (CMV serostatus). Within an earlier analysis, most TCR beta V segments proved productive either about 87% or about 30% of the time.

The PCR had 60 Vbeta and 13 Jbeta primers. The assay was immunoSEQ multiplex PCR, and TCRdb's table has in-frame clones only and misses some. The table lists 190,000 or so clones, over 75% of them singletons. This chain joins TRBV10-3 and TRBJ2-1, with 7 bases aligning to TRBD1. The TCR originated in a boy under 10 years old in good health and CMV-seronegative. The sequencing input was PBMCs. CDR3 DNA: TGTGCCATCAGGGGACAGTACAATGAGCAGTTCTTC. Its translation: CAIRGQYNEQFF.